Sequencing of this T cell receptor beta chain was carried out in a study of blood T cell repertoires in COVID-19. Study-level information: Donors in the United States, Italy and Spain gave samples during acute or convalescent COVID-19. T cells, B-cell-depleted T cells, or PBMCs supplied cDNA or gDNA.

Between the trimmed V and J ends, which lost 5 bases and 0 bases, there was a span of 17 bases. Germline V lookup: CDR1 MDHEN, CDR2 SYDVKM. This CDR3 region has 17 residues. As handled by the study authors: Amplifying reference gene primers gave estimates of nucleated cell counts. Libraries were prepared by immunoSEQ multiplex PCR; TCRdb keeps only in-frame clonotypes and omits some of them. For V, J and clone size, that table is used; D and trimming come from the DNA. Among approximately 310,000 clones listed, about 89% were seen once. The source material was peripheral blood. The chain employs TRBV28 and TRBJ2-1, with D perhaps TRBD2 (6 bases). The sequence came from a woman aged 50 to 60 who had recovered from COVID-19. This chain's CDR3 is CASSPLGAGPSYNEQFF. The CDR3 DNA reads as TGTGCCAGCAGTCCCTTAGGGGCGGGGCCCTCCTACAATGAGCAGTTCTTC. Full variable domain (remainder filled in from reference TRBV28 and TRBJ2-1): DVKVTQSSRYLVKRTGEKVFLECVQDMDHENMFWYRQDPGLGLRLIYFSYDVKMKEKGDIPEGYSVSREKKERFSLILESASTNQTSMYLCASSPLGAGPSYNEQFFGPGTRLTVL.